This entry is about one T cell receptor beta chain. The antigen remains undetermined. Clones were sequenced by immunoSEQ multiplex PCR, and TCRdb holds only the in-frame ones, with some missing. The sample holds roughly 100,000 clones, 93% seen once. The data are from a study of T cell responses to AZD1222 COVID-19 vaccine. Study-wide results and caveats: No repertoire was sampled before or during the peak T cell response, only after it. Of the AZD1222 recipients, only five or six were seropositive at baseline.

The V end lost 6 bases, the J end lost 7 bases, and 22 bases lay between the germline ends. The CDR3 extends over 16 amino acids. Germline lookup yields CDR1 MDHEN and CDR2 SYDVKM. The chain joins TRBV28 to TRBJ1-5; maybe TRBD1 (5 bases). The TCR originated in an adult in good health. The specimen comprised peripheral blood, sampled on day 0 of AZD1222 vaccination. This CDR3 reads CASSPPQGGSGQPQHF. CDR3 nucleotide sequence: TGTGCCAGCAGCCCACCCCAGGGAGGGTCTGGACAGCCCCAGCATTTT.